A single T cell receptor (beta chain) is shown here with its context. What it binds is unknown. The data were obtained in a study of shared clonotypes between healthy human individuals. Across the whole study: The study used three CD4 naive, three CD4 memory, two CD8 naive and one CD8 memory plate per donor. Regarding the study as a whole: Shared clonotypes across all four donors exceeded non-shared ones in generation probability.

The data were produced by immunoSEQ multiplex PCR, yet TCRdb's version contains in-frame clones alone and is incomplete. This sample has a few million clones, with around 94% found just once. This sequence was found in a man between 18 and 29 years old in good health. The sequenced material came from naive CD4+ T cells sorted from blood. Stated subset: CD45RA+ positively selected.

The CDR3 coding sequence is TGTGCCTGGAGTGTAATCCAGCCCGTGAGGGAGACCCAGTACTTC. This encodes CAWSVIQPVRETQYF. V gene TRBV30 combines with J gene TRBJ2-5; D is unclear. The V gene lost 0 bases and the J gene lost 5 bases, with 16 bases spanning the gap. Germline V lookup: CDR1 GTSNPN, CDR2 SVGIG (reference sequence). This CDR3 region has 15 residues.